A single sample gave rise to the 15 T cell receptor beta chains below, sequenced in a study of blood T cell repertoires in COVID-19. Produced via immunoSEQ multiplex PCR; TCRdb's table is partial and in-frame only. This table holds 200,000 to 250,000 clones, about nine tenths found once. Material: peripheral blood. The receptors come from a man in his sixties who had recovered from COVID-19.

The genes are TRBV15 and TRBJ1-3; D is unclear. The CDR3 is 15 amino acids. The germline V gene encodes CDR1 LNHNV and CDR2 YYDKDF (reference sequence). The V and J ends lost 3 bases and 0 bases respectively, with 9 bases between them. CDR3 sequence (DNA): TGTGCCACCAGCAGGGACTCGAGCTCTGGAAACACCATATATTTT. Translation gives CATSRDSSSGNTIYF.

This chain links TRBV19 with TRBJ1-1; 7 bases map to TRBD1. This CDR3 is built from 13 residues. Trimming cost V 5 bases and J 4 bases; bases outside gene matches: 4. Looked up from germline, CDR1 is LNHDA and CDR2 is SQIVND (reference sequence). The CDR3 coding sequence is TGTGCCAGTAGTGCGACAGGGCGCACTGAAGCTTTCTTT. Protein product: CASSATGRTEAFF.

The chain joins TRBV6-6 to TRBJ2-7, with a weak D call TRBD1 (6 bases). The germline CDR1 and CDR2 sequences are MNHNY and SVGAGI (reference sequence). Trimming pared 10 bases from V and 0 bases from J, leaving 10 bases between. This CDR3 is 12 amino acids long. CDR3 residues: CATRDNSYEQYF. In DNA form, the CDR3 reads TGTGCCACCCGGGACAACTCCTACGAGCAGTACTTC.

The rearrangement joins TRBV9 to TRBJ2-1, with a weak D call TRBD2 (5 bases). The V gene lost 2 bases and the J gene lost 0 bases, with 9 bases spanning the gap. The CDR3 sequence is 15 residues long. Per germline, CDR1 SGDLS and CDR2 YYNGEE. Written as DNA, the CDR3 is TGTGCCAGCAGCGTTAGCGTAAGCTCCTACAATGAGCAGTTCTTC. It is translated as CASSVSVSSYNEQFF.

The CDR3 DNA follows: TGCGCCAGCAGCCAAGAAGAGGGTTACGAGCAGTACTTC. This sequence encodes CASSQEEGYEQYF. This chain connects TRBV4-1 to TRBJ2-7, with D maybe TRBD2 (5 bases). This CDR3 region has 13 residues. V gave up 0 bases and J gave up 4 bases, with 7 bases separating them. Germline lookup yields CDR1 MGHRA and CDR2 YSYEKL.

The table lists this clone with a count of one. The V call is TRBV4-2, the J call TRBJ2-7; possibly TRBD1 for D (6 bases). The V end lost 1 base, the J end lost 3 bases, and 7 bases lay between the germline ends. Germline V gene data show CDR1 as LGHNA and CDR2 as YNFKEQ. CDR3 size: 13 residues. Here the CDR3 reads CASSQVQGYEQYF. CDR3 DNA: TGTGCCAGCAGCCAAGTACAGGGCTACGAGCAGTACTTC.

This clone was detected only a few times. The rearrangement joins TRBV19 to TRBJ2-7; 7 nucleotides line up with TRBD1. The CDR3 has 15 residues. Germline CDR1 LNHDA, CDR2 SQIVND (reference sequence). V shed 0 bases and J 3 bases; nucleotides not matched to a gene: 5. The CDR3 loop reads CASSIESGTVYEQYF. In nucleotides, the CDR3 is TGTGCCAGTAGTATAGAATCCGGGACAGTCTACGAGCAGTACTTC.

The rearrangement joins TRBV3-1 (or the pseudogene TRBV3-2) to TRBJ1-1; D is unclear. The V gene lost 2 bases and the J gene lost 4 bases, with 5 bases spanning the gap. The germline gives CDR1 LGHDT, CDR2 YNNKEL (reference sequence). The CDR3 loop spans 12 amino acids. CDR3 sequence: CASSQRPTEAFF. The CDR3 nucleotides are TGTGCCAGCAGCCAACGTCCCACTGAAGCTTTCTTT.

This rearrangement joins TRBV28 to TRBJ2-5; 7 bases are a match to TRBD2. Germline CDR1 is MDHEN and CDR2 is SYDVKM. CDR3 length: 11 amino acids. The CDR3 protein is CVCREEETQYF. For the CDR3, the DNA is TGTGTCTGTCGGGAGGAAGAGACCCAGTACTTC. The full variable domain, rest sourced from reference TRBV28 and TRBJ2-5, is DVKVTQSSRYLVKRTGEKVFLECVQDMDHENMFWYRQDPGLGLRLIYFSYDVKMKEKGDIPEGYSVSREKKERFSLILESASTNQTSMYLCVCREEETQYFGPGTRLLVL.

In nucleotides, the CDR3 is TGTGCCTGGAGTACCGGACAGGCCAAATACAATGAGCAGTTCTTC. It translates to CAWSTGQAKYNEQFF. V gene TRBV30 combines with J gene TRBJ2-1, with 7 bases lining up with TRBD1. This CDR3 has 15 residues. V was pared by 2 bases and J by 4 bases, with 8 bases of the junction left unmatched. The germline V gene has CDR1 GTSNPN and CDR2 SVGIG (reference sequence).

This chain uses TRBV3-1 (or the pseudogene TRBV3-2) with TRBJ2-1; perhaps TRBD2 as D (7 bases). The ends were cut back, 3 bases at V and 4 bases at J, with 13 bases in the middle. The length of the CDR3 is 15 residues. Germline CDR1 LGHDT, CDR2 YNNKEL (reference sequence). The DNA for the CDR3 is TGTGCCAGCAGCCAGTCGGGGGGCCGGTACAATGAGCAGTTCTTC. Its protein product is CASSQSGGRYNEQFF.

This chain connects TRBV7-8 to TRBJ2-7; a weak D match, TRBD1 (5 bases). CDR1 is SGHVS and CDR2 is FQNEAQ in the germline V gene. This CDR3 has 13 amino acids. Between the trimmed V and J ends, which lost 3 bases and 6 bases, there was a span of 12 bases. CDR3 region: CASSFNQGSEQYF. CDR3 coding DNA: TGTGCCAGCAGCTTTAATCAGGGTAGCGAGCAGTACTTC.

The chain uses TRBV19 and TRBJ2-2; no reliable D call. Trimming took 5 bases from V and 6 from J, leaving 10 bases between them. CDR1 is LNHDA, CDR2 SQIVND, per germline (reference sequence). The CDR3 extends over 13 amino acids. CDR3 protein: CASSPRPSGELFF. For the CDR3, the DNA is TGTGCCAGTAGTCCCCGTCCGTCCGGGGAGCTGTTTTTT.

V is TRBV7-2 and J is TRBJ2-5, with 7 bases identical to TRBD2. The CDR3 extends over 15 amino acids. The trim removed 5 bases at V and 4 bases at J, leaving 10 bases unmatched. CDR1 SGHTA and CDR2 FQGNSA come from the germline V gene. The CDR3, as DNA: TGTGCCAGCAGCCCCCAGACGGGGGGAGGAGAGACCCAGTACTTC. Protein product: CASSPQTGGGETQYF.

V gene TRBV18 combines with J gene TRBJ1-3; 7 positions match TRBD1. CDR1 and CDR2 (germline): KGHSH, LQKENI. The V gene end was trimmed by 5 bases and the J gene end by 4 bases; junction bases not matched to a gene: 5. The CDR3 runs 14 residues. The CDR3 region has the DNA TGTGCCAGCTCAACTCAGGGGGAAGGAAACACCATATATTTT. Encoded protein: CASSTQGEGNTIYF. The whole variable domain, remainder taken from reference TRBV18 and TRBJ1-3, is NAGVMQNPRHLVRRRGQEARLRCSPMKGHSHVYWYRQLPEEGLKFMVYLQKENIIDESGMPKERFSAEFPKEGPSILRIQQVVRGDSAAYFCASSTQGEGNTIYFGEGSWLTVV.